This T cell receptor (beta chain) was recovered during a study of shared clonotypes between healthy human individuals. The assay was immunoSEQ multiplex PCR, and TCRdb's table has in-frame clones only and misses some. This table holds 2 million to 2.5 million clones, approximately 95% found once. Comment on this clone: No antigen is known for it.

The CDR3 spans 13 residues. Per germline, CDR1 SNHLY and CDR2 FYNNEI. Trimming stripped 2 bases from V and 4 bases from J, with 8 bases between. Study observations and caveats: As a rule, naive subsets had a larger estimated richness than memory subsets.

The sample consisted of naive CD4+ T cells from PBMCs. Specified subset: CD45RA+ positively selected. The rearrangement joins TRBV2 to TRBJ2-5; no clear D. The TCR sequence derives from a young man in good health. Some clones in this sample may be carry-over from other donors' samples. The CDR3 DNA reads TGTGCCAGCAGTGAATTGGTAAGAGAGACCCAGTACTTC. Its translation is CASSELVRETQYF.